This TCR beta chain came from a study of blood T cell repertoires in COVID-19. About the study: Samples representing acute and convalescent COVID-19 were sourced from the United States, Italy and Spain. T cells, B-cell-depleted T cells, or PBMCs provided the cDNA or gDNA that served as material.

As handled by the study authors: Amplification with reference gene primers provided the estimates of nucleated cell counts. Measured with immunoSEQ multiplex PCR; TCRdb has only the in-frame clones, and not every one. The V and J calls and clone size are taken from that table; D and trimming were inferred from the DNA. The table records approximately 150,000 clones, roughly 84% of them present only once. The germline V gene has CDR1 WNHNN and CDR2 SYGVQD (reference sequence). This CDR3 comprises 16 residues. The junction had 7 bases not matched to a gene; V was cut back by 3 bases and J by 7 bases. Sequencing used peripheral blood. The V call is TRBV10-1, the J call TRBJ2-1; TRBD2 agrees at 12 bases. The TCR comes from a woman aged 60-70 years with acute or convalescent COVID-19. The CDR3 DNA follows: TGCGCCAGCAGTGACAATCGGCTAGCGGGAGGGAATGAGCAGTTCTTC. The encoded protein is CASSDNRLAGGNEQFF.